This TCR beta chain emerged from a study of a mutant IDH1 vaccine in newly diagnosed glioma (dated by TCRdb to the early 2020s). With regard to the full study: Of the roughly 34 treated patients, approximately 62% were male and approximately 38% were female, and the mean age was 40.4 years. Before enrollment, most patients had been given radiochemotherapy with temozolomide as standard therapy, while the rest had received either radiotherapy alone or temozolomide alone. Peripheral blood was drawn at six visits: V03 (baseline), V05, V07, V10, V12 and V13. Longitudinal TCRB deep sequencing was performed for approximately 24 treated patients wherever samples were available for exploratory analyses. General conclusions and limits of the study: Immune responses induced by the vaccine were seen in 93.3% of patients across multiple MHC alleles. Availability determined which PBMC samples were chosen for TCRB deep sequencing. No apparent relationship was observed between pseudoprogression and alterations in the top peripheral T cell clonotypes detected by TCRB sequencing. The authors stated that sample limitations prevented analyses of patient blood samples from being reproduced.

The CDR3 contains 14 residues, cysteine and phenylalanine counted. Of the read, only the CDR3 DNA is kept; its 42 bases are in frame from base 1. The germline V gene specifies SGDLS as CDR1 and YYNGEE as CDR2. Deletion took 4 bases off V and 4 bases off J, with a span of 11 bases between the germline ends. The library was obtained by the immunoSEQ multiplex PCR assay. Rearranged TCR beta chain sequences were amplified using the hsTCRB Kit according to the manufacturer's protocol. TCRB libraries were sequenced on an Illumina MiSeq. The authors' pipeline ran thus. The kit vendor's proprietary platform handled demultiplexing, trimming and gene mapping. TCRdb obtained this table from immuneACCESS and retained in-frame rearrangements with V and J assigned. These tables miss some clones; where compared with another copy, unresolved V genes account for less than half of the shortfall, and the remainder is unexplained. D and trimming come from the DNA, and the V and J calls and clone size come from that table. The sample contains 50,000 to 65,000 clones, approximately 80% of them found a single time. Together, the top ten hold around 21% of the sample.

The sample's time point label is to be understood as: baseline, week 1 (first vaccination visit). Read against the paper, the sample's treatment or condition label means: pre-vaccination baseline after standard-of-care therapy. The donors had newly diagnosed IDH1-mutant astrocytomas of WHO grade 3 or 4 that showed loss of nuclear ATRX. The samples were drawn from NOA16, a multicentre, single-arm, open-label phase I trial in Germany that tested a mutant IDH1 peptide vaccine in humans for the first time. Visit V03 blood draws served as the baseline sample for immunogenicity testing. Genomic DNA for TCRB sequencing was isolated from EDTA blood with the DNeasy Blood and Tissue Kit. As concerns this clone: Its recognized antigen is unknown. Base qualities are missing; no much larger clone stands one base away.

The sequence joins TRBV9 to TRBJ2-2; no D gene can be assigned with confidence. Sequencing used PBMCs, obtained from a glioma patient treated with radiotherapy, temozolomide or both. The origin of this receptor is a man younger than 30 with glioma. CDR3 region: CASSLRLGTGELFF. At the DNA level, the sequence is TGTGCCAGCAGCCTCAGATTGGGCACCGGGGAGCTGTTTTTT.